The clone carrying this TCR beta chain was detected a few times. Its target is not known. The data stem from a study of cytomegalovirus exposure and HLA in healthy donors. The study, taken as a whole, reports: Associated with cytomegalovirus, according to the listing, were around 160 TCR beta chains.

In germline, CDR1 is PRHDT, CDR2 FYEKMQ (reference sequence). The ends were cut back, 1 base at V and 7 bases at J, with 11 bases in the middle. The CDR3 has 15 residues. The study ran its PCR with 60 Vbeta and 13 Jbeta primers. Profiling relied on immunoSEQ multiplex PCR, and the TCRdb table lists in-frame clones only, not all of them. Counted here are 150,000 to 200,000 clones, around 79% occurring once; the ten biggest clones make up 1.5%. The source material was PBMCs. The sequence was collected from a girl aged 10 to 17 in good health and CMV-seropositive. The chain has TRBV13 and TRBJ1-6, with D possibly matching TRBD1 (6 bases). CDR3 DNA sequence: TGTGCCAGCAGCTTAGCGGGGGGCTGGAATTCACCCCTCCACTTT. This gives the protein CASSLAGGWNSPLHF. The entire variable domain, with the rest obtained from reference TRBV13 and TRBJ1-6, is as follows: AAGVIQSPRHLIKEKRETATLKCYPIPRHDTVYWYQQGPGQDPQFLISFYEKMQSDKGSIPDRFSAQQFSDYHSELNMSSLELGDSALYFCASSLAGGWNSPLHFGNGTRLTVT.